The clone carrying this TCR beta chain was seen at least ten times. The sample belongs to a study of tumor and adjacent non-tumor tissue in lung cancer. In the study overall: There were 12 adenocarcinoma, a couple of squamous cell carcinoma and 1 small cell lung cancer cases.

The library came from three nested PCR rounds adapted from ARM-PCR protocols. Each CDR3 protein gets one entry after TCRdb re-called the multiplex PCR reads with MiXCR. The data contain 91,000 or so distinct CDR3 sequences, about 70% of them singletons. Germline CDR1 DFQATT, CDR2 SNEGSKA (reference sequence). Trimming cost V 3 bases and J 5 bases, with 11 bases left between them. The CDR3 extends over 13 amino acids. No cell sorting was done before RNA was extracted from the tissue. The chain couples TRBV20-1 to TRBJ1-5; no firm D call. The sequenced sample consisted of lung tumor tissue. The clonotype was recovered from a man aged 55 to 70 with non-small cell lung cancer. The chain's CDR3 is CSASKGSDQPQHF. The CDR3 DNA sequence: TGCAGTGCTAGTAAAGGGTCTGATCAGCCCCAGCATTTT.